A single T cell receptor (beta chain) is shown here with its context. Per germline, CDR1 MGHRA and CDR2 YSYEKL. The CDR3 has 16 amino acids. J lost 10 bases, V lost 0 bases, and 6 bases had no gene match. These data originate in a study of T cell changes during pregnancy in multiple sclerosis. Assay: immunoSEQ multiplex PCR; the TCRdb copy retains only in-frame clones and omits some. The sample shows over 100,000 clones, about 90% of them seen only once. The chain recombines TRBV4-1 with TRBJ2-1; 13 bases agree with TRBD2. This TCR came from a female donor with multiple sclerosis, enrolled in a pregnancy study. This specimen consisted of peripheral blood, obtained in the third trimester of pregnancy. CDR3 DNA sequence: TGCGCCAGCAGCCAAGATCTAGGACTAGCGGGAGAAGAGCAGTTCTTC. It codes for CASSQDLGLAGEEQFF.